One T cell receptor (beta chain) is described in this entry. Trimming left V 3 bases short and J 0 bases short, with 14 bases between. This CDR3 is built from 16 residues. The germline CDR1 and CDR2 sequences are LGHNA and YSLEER. Sequencing used cDNA as its template, made by extracting RNA and reverse transcribing it. Sequencing used immunoSEQ multiplex PCR; TCRdb keeps in-frame clones, though not all of them. This sample has tens of thousands of clones, with 50% to 75% found just once. The entry originates in a study of CD8+ T cells in alopecia areata. The sample in question was CD8+ T cells sorted from blood, obtained at week 0. The TCR originated in a human donor with alopecia areata. The V and J genes are TRBV4-3 and TRBJ1-1; possibly TRBD1 for D (6 bases). The CDR3 sequence: CASSQDRTVMNTEAFF. The CDR3 DNA reads as TGCGCCAGCAGCCAGGATAGGACAGTGATGAACACTGAAGCTTTCTTT.